The rows below give T cell receptor beta chains drawn from one sample of a study of memory CD4+ T cells and cytomegalovirus serostatus. Sequenced by immunoSEQ multiplex PCR; TCRdb stores in-frame clones only, minus some. The profile shows tens of thousands of clones, around four fifths of them singletons. Sequenced sample: memory CD4+ T cells from blood. Every receptor here comes from an adult in good health and CMV-seronegative. Both conserved end residues are part of each CDR3. Not every row has a clone size; where given, it reads once, few, many or a size class.

v_call: TRBV30
clone_size: NA
cdr3_aa: CAWSSGTGGTGELFF

v_call: TRBV9
clone_size: NA
cdr3_aa: CASSVGGIDTGELFF

v_call: TRBV10-3
clone_size: NA
cdr3_aa: CAISGAQGFEKLFF

v_call: TRBV9
clone_size: NA
cdr3_aa: CASSVGAGGGVEQFF

v_call: TRBV27
clone_size: NA
cdr3_aa: CASSLSGTSGNTIYF

v_call: TRBV28
clone_size: NA
cdr3_aa: CASSSDRVSNQPQHF

v_call: TRBV7-3
clone_size: NA
cdr3_aa: CASSSGTIDTQYF

v_call: TRBV29-1
clone_size: NA
cdr3_aa: CSAMEGGSSYEQYF

v_call: TRBV30
clone_size: NA
cdr3_aa: CAWSVVGARGTEAFF

v_call: TRBV7-9
clone_size: once
cdr3_aa: CASSLHGSSYEQYF

v_call: TRBV11-2
clone_size: NA
cdr3_aa: CASSLGASDSNEQYF

v_call: TRBV19
clone_size: NA
cdr3_aa: CASSAGRTHGNQPQHF

v_call: TRBV7-2
clone_size: NA
cdr3_aa: CASSLVQGVTDTQYF

v_call: TRBV6-5
clone_size: NA
cdr3_aa: CASSRLWEGLYEQYF

v_call: TRBV9
clone_size: NA
cdr3_aa: CASSADYGYTF

v_call: TRBV7-3
clone_size: NA
cdr3_aa: CASSVSGRAADTQYF

v_call: TRBV14
clone_size: NA
cdr3_aa: CASSPNLWTSDEQYF

v_call: TRBV5-1
clone_size: once
cdr3_aa: CASSIDSVNTEAFF

v_call: TRBV4-1
clone_size: NA
cdr3_aa: CASSQVAGTETQYF

v_call: TRBV2
clone_size: NA
cdr3_aa: CASSETSAGELFF

v_call: TRBV28
clone_size: NA
cdr3_aa: CASSLWDTITGNTIYF

v_call: TRBV5-1
clone_size: NA
cdr3_aa: CASRMGSAGPNNEQFF

v_call: TRBV7-9
clone_size: NA
cdr3_aa: CASTQLAGDQETQYF

v_call: TRBV2
clone_size: NA
cdr3_aa: CAGGTRQTYEQYF

v_call: TRBV18
clone_size: NA
cdr3_aa: CASSPRETQYF

v_call: TRBV6-1
clone_size: NA
cdr3_aa: CASRLIYTEAFF

v_call: TRBV9
clone_size: NA
cdr3_aa: CASSVAGNQPQHF

v_call: TRBV30
clone_size: few
cdr3_aa: CAWERKNTEAFF

v_call: TRBV6-4
clone_size: NA
cdr3_aa: CASSSFKGLGGYTF

v_call: TRBV5-1
clone_size: NA
cdr3_aa: CASSLDRRETQYF

v_call: TRBV18
clone_size: NA
cdr3_aa: CASSPPGQRAYEQYF

v_call: TRBV7-3
clone_size: once
cdr3_aa: CASSILAGGIETQYF

v_call: TRBV29-1
clone_size: NA
cdr3_aa: CSVVMGYEQYF

v_call: TRBV4-1
clone_size: NA
cdr3_aa: CASSRVSGRANTDTQYF

v_call: TRBV5-4
clone_size: NA
cdr3_aa: CASSLGTRPREQYF

v_call: TRBV10-3
clone_size: NA
cdr3_aa: CAIRPSGRHFQETQYF

v_call: TRBV2
clone_size: once
cdr3_aa: CASSVTGGNSPLHF

v_call: TRBV19
clone_size: NA
cdr3_aa: CASSIRQGANTGELFF

v_call: TRBV18
clone_size: NA
cdr3_aa: CASSRRGNEKLFF

v_call: TRBV9
clone_size: NA
cdr3_aa: CASSAQPTDTQYF

v_call: TRBV7-9
clone_size: few
cdr3_aa: CASSFNRTSGRIEQFF

v_call: TRBV9
clone_size: NA
cdr3_aa: CASSVVGGGETQYF